What follows describes a single T cell receptor beta chain. V gave up 9 bases and J gave up 1 base, with 10 bases separating them. The CDR3 sequence is 13 residues long. The germline CDR1 and CDR2 sequences are MGHDK and SYGVNS. Together with a sample-barcoded 5' primer, a J-beta primer mix was included in a second PCR lasting about 6 to 11 cycles. Each CDR3 protein is one row after TCRdb ran MiXCR on the 5' RACE reads. The profile shows more than 1,400,000 distinct CDR3 sequences, 42% of them singletons. The data are from a study of blood T cells in healthy people across ages. Isolating PBMCs gave at least 6 million of these cells per sample.

Sequences were obtained from blood. This chain links TRBV25-1 with TRBJ2-1, with D uncertain. This TCR was recovered from a woman aged 18-29 years in good health. The CDR3 loop is CASNQRSYNEQFF. DNA for the CDR3: TGTGCCAGTAACCAAAGGTCCTACAATGAGCAGTTCTTC.